These 25 T cell receptor beta chains were sequenced from one sample in a study of shared clonotypes between healthy human individuals. The repertoire was sequenced with immunoSEQ multiplex PCR; TCRdb's copy has only in-frame clones and lacks some. The sample lists approximately 1.5 million clones, approximately 98.5% seen once, with 0.36% in the top ten. Sequencing was carried out using naive CD4+ T cells sorted from blood. Documented subset: CD45RA+ positively selected. The receptor source for this set is a man younger than 40 in good health.

The chain recombines TRBV7-2 with TRBJ2-7; D call uncertain. The CDR3 totals 13 residues. Germline V lookup: CDR1 SGHTA, CDR2 FQGNSA. Trimming removed 1 base from V and 3 bases from J, with 7 bases in between. The CDR3 coding sequence is TGTGCCAGCAGCTTAGTGCGGTACTACGAGCAGTACTTC. Translating it yields CASSLVRYYEQYF. The variable domain in full, with the rest retrieved from reference TRBV7-2 and TRBJ2-7, is GAGVSQSPSNKVTEKGKDVELRCDPISGHTALYWYRQSLGQGLEFLIYFQGNSAPDKSGLPSDRFSAERTGGSVSTLTIQRTQQEDSAVYLCASSLVRYYEQYFGPGTRLTVT.

This chain links TRBV18 with TRBJ2-7, with TRBD1 matching over 12 bases. J lost 7 bases, V lost 1 base, and 8 bases had no gene match. The CDR3 is 16 residues long. Germline lookup yields CDR1 KGHSH and CDR2 LQKENI. CDR3 nucleotides: TGTGCCAGCTCACCACTCCCGGGACAGGGGGCTGGGGAGCAGTACTTC. The encoded protein is CASSPLPGQGAGEQYF. Looking up the rest from reference TRBV18 and TRBJ2-7 gives the full variable domain: NAGVMQNPRHLVRRRGQEARLRCSPMKGHSHVYWYRQLPEEGLKFMVYLQKENIIDESGMPKERFSAEFPKEGPSILRIQQVVRGDSAAYFCASSPLPGQGAGEQYFGPGTRLTVT.

The genes are TRBV9 and TRBJ1-1; maybe TRBD1 (6 bases). Germline V gene sequence: CDR1 SGDLS, CDR2 YYNGEE. The V and J ends lost 3 bases and 4 bases respectively, with 19 bases between them. The CDR3 contains 16 residues. The chain's CDR3 is CASSGPTGRRSTEAFF. For the CDR3, the DNA is TGTGCCAGCAGCGGCCCGACAGGTCGAAGGAGCACTGAAGCTTTCTTT.

The chain employs TRBV25-1 and TRBJ2-7; D might be TRBD1 (6 bases). V was pared by 2 bases and J by 2 bases, with 10 bases between. CDR3 length equals 14 residues. Germline V CDR1 and CDR2: MGHDK, SYGVNS. The CDR3 DNA follows: TGTGCCAGCAGTGAACAGGGGTGGACCTACGAGCAGTACTTC. This sequence encodes CASSEQGWTYEQYF.

On this clone: Other nucleotide sequences in the sample specify the same CDR3. The genes are TRBV18 and TRBJ2-3; D possibly uses TRBD1 or TRBD2 (6 bases each). The germline gives CDR1 KGHSH, CDR2 LQKENI. With 0 bases removed from V and 3 bases from J, the gap between germline ends came to 10 bases. The CDR3 totals 15 residues. The CDR3 here is CASSPPGGRTDTQYF. The CDR3 DNA is TGTGCCAGCTCACCACCCGGGGGCCGGACAGATACGCAGTATTTT.

The chain employs TRBV7-9 and TRBJ2-7; D possibly uses TRBD1 or TRBD2 (6 bases each). The CDR3 is 15 residues long. CDR1 is SEHNR and CDR2 is FQNEAQ in the germline V gene (reference sequence). The V and J ends lost 10 bases and 12 bases respectively, with 31 bases between them. The CDR3 is CANELTRAGGLRLYF. CDR3 coding DNA: TGTGCCAACGAACTCACCAGGGCCGGGGGCCTACGATTGTACTTC.

The chain carries TRBV7-8 and TRBJ1-5; 8 bases map to TRBD1. CDR1 SGHVS and CDR2 FQNEAQ come from the germline V gene. The CDR3 runs to 15 residues. J was trimmed by 4 bases and V by 0 bases; bases with no gene match: 2. CDR3 region: CASSLARTGNQPQHF. CDR3 sequence (DNA): TGTGCCAGCAGCTTAGCGAGGACAGGGAATCAGCCCCAGCATTTT.

V is TRBV7-2 and J is TRBJ2-2; 16 nucleotides match TRBD2. J gave up 7 bases and V 4 bases, and 12 bases lay outside the gene matches. The CDR3 runs 19 residues. CDR1 is SGHTA, CDR2 FQGNSA, per germline. The CDR3 loop is CASSSYPGTSGRGGGELFF. The CDR3 DNA reads TGTGCCAGCAGCTCCTATCCCGGGACTAGCGGGAGGGGAGGCGGGGAGCTGTTTTTT.

The chain carries TRBV5-5 and TRBJ2-6; D is perhaps TRBD2 (5 bases). The CDR3 spans 19 residues. Germline loops: CDR1 SGHKS, CDR2 YYEKEE (reference sequence). Deletions cut 4 bases from V and 3 bases from J, with 23 bases between. The CDR3 DNA is TGTGCCAGCAGCGCGTGGGAGTTTAGGGTTAAAGATGGGGCCAACGTCCTGACTTTC. Translated, it gives CASSAWEFRVKDGANVLTF.

The J gene is TRBJ2-2, the V gene TRBV14, with D unresolved. The CDR3 extends over 21 amino acids. Germline V gene data show CDR1 as SGHDN and CDR2 as FVKESK. V was cut by 0 bases and J by 0 bases, with 23 bases left in between. For the CDR3, the DNA is TGTGCCAGCAGCCAAGATCGGCGGCCAAGGAGAGTTTACGCGAACACCGGGGAGCTGTTTTTT. This encodes CASSQDRRPRRVYANTGELFF. Supplemented by reference TRBV14 and TRBJ2-2, the full variable domain reads EAGVTQFPSHSVIEKGQTVTLRCDPISGHDNLYWYRRVMGKEIKFLLHFVKESKQDESGMPNNRFLAERTGGTYSTLKVQPAELEDSGVYFCASSQDRRPRRVYANTGELFFGEGSRLTVL.

In this sample, this clone turned up once. The gene calls are TRBV18 and TRBJ2-1; 10 bases fit TRBD2. Per germline, CDR1 KGHSH and CDR2 LQKENI. The V and J ends lost 2 bases and 5 bases, in that order; junction bases with no gene match: 9. The CDR3 consists of 17 residues. This CDR3 reads CASSPLNLAGAHNEQFF. In DNA, the CDR3 is TGTGCCAGCTCACCATTGAACCTAGCGGGAGCCCACAATGAGCAGTTCTTC.

The chain recombines TRBV14 with TRBJ2-3; D is perhaps TRBD2 (5 bases). This CDR3 spans 14 amino acids. Between the trimmed V and J ends, which lost 1 base and 4 bases, there was a span of 9 bases. Per germline, CDR1 SGHDN and CDR2 FVKESK. The CDR3 region has the DNA TGTGCCAGCAGCCAAGTGGAGGTCGCAGATACGCAGTATTTT. This sequence encodes CASSQVEVADTQYF.

In regard to this clone: Other DNA sequences in this specimen translate into the identical CDR3. J is TRBJ2-7 and V is TRBV25-1; maybe TRBD1 (6 bases). CDR3 length: 13 residues. The germline V and J ends were trimmed by 3 bases and 4 bases, with 10 bases remaining between them. Germline CDR1 and CDR2: MGHDK and SYGVNS. The CDR3 DNA follows: TGTGCCAGCAGTGATCCAGGGGCGTACGAGCAGTACTTC. It yields the protein CASSDPGAYEQYF.

A remark on this clone: Other nucleotide sequences in the sample specify the same CDR3. The chain couples TRBV5-1 to TRBJ2-1; D perhaps matches TRBD1 (5 bases). Between the trimmed V and J ends, which lost 0 bases and 4 bases, there was a span of 8 bases. The CDR3 runs 14 residues. CDR1 and CDR2 from the germline V gene are SGHRS and YFSETQ. In DNA form, the CDR3 reads TGCGCCAGCAGCTTGGGACAGTCTTACAATGAGCAGTTCTTC. This gives the protein CASSLGQSYNEQFF.

This clone appeared a single time. The genes are TRBV30 and TRBJ2-7; a possible D gene is TRBD1 (6 bases). V was shortened by 0 bases and J by 3 bases, with 12 bases between the two germline ends. The CDR3 consists of 14 residues. The germline CDR1 and CDR2 sequences are GTSNPN and SVGIG (reference sequence). CDR3 sequence (DNA): TGTGCCTGGAGTGTAGGGGGAGCGGTCTACGAGCAGTACTTC. The encoded protein is CAWSVGGAVYEQYF. The variable domain in full, with the rest retrieved from reference TRBV30 and TRBJ2-7, is SQTIHQWPATLVQPVGSPLSLECTVEGTSNPNLYWYRQAAGRGLQLLFYSVGIGQISSEVPQNLSASRPQDRQFILSSKKLLLSDSGFYLCAWSVGGAVYEQYFGPGTRLTVT.

V is TRBV18 and J is TRBJ2-7; D might be TRBD1 (6 bases). Germline lookup yields CDR1 KGHSH and CDR2 LQKENI. This CDR3 has 15 residues. Trimming took off 2 bases at V and 2 bases at J, with 13 bases between the two ends. The CDR3 region has the DNA TGTGCCAGCTCACCAGCGTCAGGGGATACCTACGAGCAGTACTTC. It translates to CASSPASGDTYEQYF.

The genes are TRBV29-1 and TRBJ2-6; D ambiguous. Trimming pared 6 bases from V and 1 base from J, leaving 7 bases between. The CDR3 extends over 13 amino acids. The V gene's germline CDR1 is SQVTM and CDR2 ANQGSEA. The CDR3 sequence is CSVETSGANVLTF. The CDR3 DNA follows: TGCAGCGTGGAGACATCTGGGGCCAACGTCCTGACTTTC.

CDR3 in amino acids: CASSSRDTGLDEQYF. The DNA of the CDR3 is TGTGCCAGCAGCTCCCGGGACACGGGTTTAGACGAGCAGTACTTC. The gene calls are TRBV21-1 and TRBJ2-7; the DNA was not used to check the table's D call, TRBD1. TRBV21-1 is flagged as a pseudogene. CDR3 length equals 15 residues.

About this clone: The sample has other DNA sequences that encode this CDR3 too. V and J are TRBV7-3 and TRBJ2-1; tentatively, D is TRBD2 (5 bases). Germline V gene lookup returns CDR1 SGHTA and CDR2 FQGTGA. V was shortened by 2 bases and J by 0 bases, with 8 bases between the two germline ends. The CDR3 length is 15 residues. CDR3 sequence (DNA): TGTGCCAGCAGCTTAGGACTGAGCTCCTACAATGAGCAGTTCTTC. This gives the protein CASSLGLSSYNEQFF.

The chain uses TRBV5-1 and TRBJ2-1; TRBD2 matches at 9 bases. V shed 1 base, J shed 6 bases, and the junction held 11 bases outside the gene matches. Germline values: CDR1 SGHRS, CDR2 YFSETQ. CDR3 length: 17 amino acids. The CDR3 protein is CASSLRSAGTSFNEQFF. In DNA, the CDR3 is TGCGCCAGCAGCTTGAGATCGGCTGGGACTAGCTTCAATGAGCAGTTCTTC.

Worth noting for this clone: The sample holds other DNA sequences that translate to the same CDR3. This sequence joins TRBV14 and TRBJ2-1; TRBD2 agrees at 13 bases. CDR1 is SGHDN, CDR2 FVKESK, per germline. V dropped 4 bases and J dropped 4; count of bases not matched to a gene: 4. The CDR3 length is 16 residues. In DNA, the CDR3 is TGTGCCAGCAGCCGACTAGCGGGAGGCCTTTACAATGAGCAGTTCTTC. This gives the protein CASSRLAGGLYNEQFF. Full variable domain (outside the CDR3, taken from reference TRBV14 and TRBJ2-1): EAGVTQFPSHSVIEKGQTVTLRCDPISGHDNLYWYRRVMGKEIKFLLHFVKESKQDESGMPNNRFLAERTGGTYSTLKVQPAELEDSGVYFCASSRLAGGLYNEQFFGPGTRLTVL.

V and J are TRBV7-2 and TRBJ2-7; 7 bases are a match to TRBD2. The CDR3 loop spans 16 amino acids. V dropped 5 bases and J dropped 4; count of bases not matched to a gene: 14. Germline CDR1 SGHTA, CDR2 FQGNSA. CDR3 amino acids: CASSRRLAPNGYEQYF. The CDR3 bases are TGTGCCAGCAGCCGTAGACTAGCCCCAAATGGGTACGAGCAGTACTTC. Full variable domain (outside the CDR3, taken from reference TRBV7-2 and TRBJ2-7): GAGVSQSPSNKVTEKGKDVELRCDPISGHTALYWYRQSLGQGLEFLIYFQGNSAPDKSGLPSDRFSAERTGGSVSTLTIQRTQQEDSAVYLCASSRRLAPNGYEQYFGPGTRLTVT.

V and J are TRBV10-3 and TRBJ2-5; D tentatively fits TRBD1 or TRBD2 (5 bases each). CDR1 ENHRY and CDR2 SYGVKD come from the germline V gene. V gave up 10 bases and J gave up 2 bases, with 20 bases separating them. CDR3 length: 15 residues. The CDR3 DNA reads as TGTGCCACAGTACTAAGGGACCCGAGTCAAGAGACCCAGTACTTC. This gives the protein CATVLRDPSQETQYF.

The chain employs TRBV5-5 and TRBJ2-7; 8 bases map to TRBD2. V lost 1 base, J lost 3 bases, and 6 bases stayed unmatched. The CDR3 has 15 residues. Germline V gene lookup returns CDR1 SGHKS and CDR2 YYEKEE (reference sequence). CDR3 sequence: CASSLSGAGGYEQYF. The DNA of the CDR3 is TGTGCCAGCAGCTTGTCAGGGGCGGGAGGCTACGAGCAGTACTTC.

The chain joins TRBV29-1 to TRBJ2-4, with TRBD2 as a possible D gene (6 bases). V gave up 7 bases and J gave up 7 bases, with 14 bases separating them. The CDR3 runs 12 residues. Germline-derived CDR1 and CDR2 are SQVTM and ANQGSEA. This chain's CDR3 is CSGSGQGNIQYF. In DNA, the CDR3 is TGCAGCGGTAGCGGCCAGGGCAACATTCAGTACTTC.